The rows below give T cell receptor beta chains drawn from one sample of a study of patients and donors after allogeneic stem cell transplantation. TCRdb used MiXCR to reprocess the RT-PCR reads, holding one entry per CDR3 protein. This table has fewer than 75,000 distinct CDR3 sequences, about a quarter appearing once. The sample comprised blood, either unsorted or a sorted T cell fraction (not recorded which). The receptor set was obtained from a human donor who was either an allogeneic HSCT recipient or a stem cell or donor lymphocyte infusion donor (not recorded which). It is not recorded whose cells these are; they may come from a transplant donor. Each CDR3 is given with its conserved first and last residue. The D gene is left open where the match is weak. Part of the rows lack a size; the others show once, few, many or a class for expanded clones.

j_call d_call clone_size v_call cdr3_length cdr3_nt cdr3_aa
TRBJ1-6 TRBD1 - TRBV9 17 TGTGCCAGCAGCGTAGGAAGGGACAGGGGGGATGGTTCACCCCTCCACTTT CASSVGRDRGDGSPLHF
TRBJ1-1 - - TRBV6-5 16 TGTGCCAGCAGTCGTCCCGGGACAATGTATCCCCAGGGAGCTTTCTTT CASSRPGTMYPQGAFF
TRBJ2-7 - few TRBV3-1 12 TGTGCCAGCAGCCAAGTAGAGGCAGGGTTGTACTTC CASSQVEAGLYF
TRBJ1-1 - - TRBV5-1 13 TGCGCCAGCAGCGGGCAAATGAACACTGAAGCTTTCTTT CASSGQMNTEAFF
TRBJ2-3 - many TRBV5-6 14 TGTGCCAGCAGCGGGGGATTTAGGAAAGATACGCAGTATTTT CASSGGFRKDTQYF
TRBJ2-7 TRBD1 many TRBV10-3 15 TGTGCCATCGGGTCCGGGACAGGGGCCTCCTACGAGCAGTACTTC CAIGSGTGASYEQYF
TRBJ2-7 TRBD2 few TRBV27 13 TGTGCCAGCAGCATAGCGGGAGCGCTGGTGCAGTACTTC CASSIAGALVQYF
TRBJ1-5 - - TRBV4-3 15 TGCGCCAGCAGCCAAGAATGGCTGGTGGGTCAGCCCCAGCATTTT CASSQEWLVGQPQHF
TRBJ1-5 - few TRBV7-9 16 TGTGCCAGCAGCTCCGGGACCGGGGGGGACAATCAGCCCCAGCATTTT CASSSGTGGDNQPQHF
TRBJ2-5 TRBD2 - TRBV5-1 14 TGCGCCAGCAGCTTGTGGGGGGGTCAAGAGACCCAGTACTTC CASSLWGGQETQYF
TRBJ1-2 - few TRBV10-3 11 TGTGCCATCAGGAGCGTGGAAGGCTACACCTTC CAIRSVEGYTF
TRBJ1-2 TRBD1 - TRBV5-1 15 TGCGCCAGCAGGAACCCCGGGACAGGGGGAGGTGGCTACACCTTC CASRNPGTGGGGYTF
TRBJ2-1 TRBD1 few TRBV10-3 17 TGTGCCATCAGTGAGCGGACAGGGATAGAAAGGTACAATGAGCAGTTCTTC CAISERTGIERYNEQFF
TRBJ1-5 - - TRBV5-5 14 TGTGCCAGCAGCTTGACGGTGAGCAGAGCGATCGGGCATTTT CASSLTVSRAIGHF
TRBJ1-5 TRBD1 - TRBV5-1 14 TGCGCCAGCAGCTCGGGACAGGGTGGCCAGCCCCAGCATTTT CASSSGQGGQPQHF
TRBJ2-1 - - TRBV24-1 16 TGTGCCACCAGTGATTTGCAGGGACAAGGGTTCAATGAGCAGTTCTTC CATSDLQGQGFNEQFF
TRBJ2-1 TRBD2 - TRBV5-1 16 TGCGCCAGCAGCCCGCCCCTAGCGGGGGGGTACAATGAGCAGTTCTTC CASSPPLAGGYNEQFF
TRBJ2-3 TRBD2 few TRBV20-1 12 TGCAGTGCTAGGACTAGCGGAGATACGCAGTATTTT CSARTSGDTQYF
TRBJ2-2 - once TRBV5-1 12 TGCGCCAGCAGCTTGGAATCCAGGGAGCTGTTTTTT CASSLESRELFF
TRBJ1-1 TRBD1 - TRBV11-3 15 TGTGCCAGCAGCTTAACGGGACAGGGGGCGATCGGAGCTTTCTTT CASSLTGQGAIGAFF
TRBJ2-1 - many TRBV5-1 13 TGCGCCAGCAGCTTGGGCCAAGGGAATGAGCAGTTCTTC CASSLGQGNEQFF
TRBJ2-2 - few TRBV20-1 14 TGCAGTGCTAGAGCCCTGGGGGGCACCGGGGAGCTGTTTTTT CSARALGGTGELFF
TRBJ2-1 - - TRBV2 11 TGTGCCAGCACCGTCGGATATGAGCAGTTCTTC CASTVGYEQFF
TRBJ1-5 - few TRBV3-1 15 TGTGCCAGCAGCCTAGGGACTACCCTCAATCAGCCCCAGCATTTT CASSLGTTLNQPQHF
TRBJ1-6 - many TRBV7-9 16 TGTGCCAGCAGCCTAAACCCGGGACGGAATAATTCACCCCTCCACTTT CASSLNPGRNNSPLHF
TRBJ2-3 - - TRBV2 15 TGTGCCAGCAGCCCAGGGGCAGGGGGCACAGATACGCAGTATTTT CASSPGAGGTDTQYF
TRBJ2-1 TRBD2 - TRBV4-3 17 TGCGCCAGCAGCCAAAACGGACTAGCGGGACCCCCCTATGAGCAGTTCTTC CASSQNGLAGPPYEQFF
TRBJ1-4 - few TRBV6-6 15 TGTGCCAGCAGTTACTCGAGACCTTTTGGTGAAAAACTGTTTTTT CASSYSRPFGEKLFF
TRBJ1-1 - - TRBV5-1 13 TGCGCCAGCAGCTTGACAGTAGAATCTGAAGCTTTCTTT CASSLTVESEAFF